This T cell receptor (beta chain) is from a study of cytomegalovirus exposure and HLA in healthy donors (dated by TCRdb to about 2017). Background for the entire study: According to an earlier analysis of several hundred of the donors, 200 million or so T cells yielded over 90 million unique TCR beta sequences and 276 Gb of sequence data. The study was designed to test whether signatures of past pathogen exposure could be identified by cataloging public T cell receptors. In a later genetic analysis, genome-wide SNP genotypes for about three fifths of the roughly 670 donors were used, and that subset was treated as a discovery cohort. All discovery cohort repertoires had been generated using a single sequencing platform. A later analysis re-analyzed previously published TCR beta repertoires from roughly 600 donors and added high-resolution HLA genotyping to study TCR occurrence patterns. Of the 398 genotyped donors, 81% fell in the genetic ancestry cluster associated with self-reported Caucasian donors. An earlier analysis of some 600 of the donors applied high-throughput TCR beta sequencing to assess whether each TCR beta V gene segment acted as functional or pseudogenic. Among 300 to 450 genotyped donors of the cohort, an average of approximately 250,000 unique TCR beta nucleotide sequences were sequenced per donor, around 18% of them non-productive. The study combined high-throughput TCR immunosequencing, statistical association of individual TCRs with disease status, and machine learning to predict cytomegalovirus infection status. The number of donors typed differed by locus, with about 629-640 for A, B, C, DRB1 and DQB1, 522 for DQA1, some 570 for DPA1, and some 450 for DPB1. Around 330 gigabases of sequencing data and 70 million to 100 million unique TCR sequences made up an early release that covered fewer than 650 HLA-typed donors. HLA typing covered class I and class II loci at four-digit resolution. Donor age, sex, ethnicity and CMV serostatus were compiled alongside the repertoire data. A handful of DR-DQ haplotypes were handled as single units for association and clustering because linkage in the cohort was strong. The T cell repertoires of 700 or so subjects were profiled by immunosequencing and related to cytomegalovirus serostatus. The later analysis used no new phenotypic data to find candidate immune exposures, relying instead on TCR beta sequences and their occurrence across donors. Along with the approximately 600-subject first cohort, a separate validation cohort of 120 different subjects was used.

In total, about 650 healthy bone marrow donors made up the cohort. All cohort members were sampled while nominally healthy, although unrecorded immune exposures were likely present. The donor was CMV seronegative and belonged to the group of 352 seronegative cohort members. Each donor provided a peripheral blood sample, and peripheral blood mononuclear cells were used for TCR beta sequencing. The Qiagen DNeasy Blood Extraction Kit was used to extract genomic DNA from the blood cell samples. CDR1 and CDR2, looked up from the germline V gene, are SQVTM and ANQGSEA. The CDR3 covers 14 residues, taking in both the cysteine and the phenylalanine. This entry keeps only the CDR3 DNA: 42 bases, framed from base 1. V is cut back by 6 bases and J by 3 bases, with 5 bases in the junction unmatched. Receptor amplification or capture employed the immunoSEQ multiplex PCR assay. For the multiplex PCR, a mixture combining 60 forward primers for TCR Vbeta segments and 13 reverse primers for TCR Jbeta segments was used. The CDR3 region of rearranged TCR beta genes was amplified from genomic DNA with a multiplex PCR assay. The amplified TCR beta libraries were sequenced on the Illumina HiSeq System as 87-base-pair reads. For the original study's pipeline: Across the 600 to 700 repertoires, a later analysis counted tens of millions of unique TCR beta chains, roughly 11 million of which were shared by at least two donors. Raw reads were error-corrected and collapsed into unique sequences by a nearest-neighbor algorithm in which closely related sequences were merged to remove PCR and sequencing errors. Alignment of CDR3 sequences to IMGT reference sequences was used to assign V, D and J gene segments. Each retained sequence needed at least a six-nucleotide match to both a V gene segment and a J gene segment. Rearrangements were classified as productive when the CDR3 lacked stop codons and remained in frame with V and J, and all other rearrangements were classified as non-productive. Following IMGT convention, CDR3 was defined as the stretch from the second conserved V-encoded cysteine to the conserved J-encoded phenylalanine. The earlier analysis of approximately 590 of the donors excluded any sequence lacking an unambiguous match to a single V gene segment. An earlier analysis of fewer than 750 of the donors called V segments functional above 56.7% productive rearrangements and segregating when the between-donor standard deviation exceeded 5%. To diagnose cytomegalovirus status from the catalog of TCR beta chain sequences, a statistical classification framework was built. In a later analysis, V and J genes were assigned by comparing TCR nucleotide sequences against IMGT/GENE-DB human TR gene sequences. In a later analysis, CDR3 sequences and most-parsimonious VDJ recombination scenarios were assigned using the TCRdist pipeline. A later analysis defined each TCR beta chain by its CDR3 amino acid sequence plus V-gene family, and excluded reads lacking a unique V-gene family. A later analysis removed 500 to 650 highly shared, low-generation-probability nucleotide sequences to deal with suspected cross-contamination and a sequencing artifact. In a later analysis, a clonal expansion index for each public chain was calculated from normalized within-repertoire ranks of inferred template counts. In a later analysis, generation probabilities were computed using a VDJ recombination model fitted to out-of-frame rearrangements, and the results were checked against IGoR. A later analysis scored TCR-TCR, TCR-HLA and TCR-CMV co-occurrence with hypergeometric tests, applying a repertoire-size bias correction to TCR pairs. False discovery rates were estimated in a later analysis by permuting HLA or CMV assignments 20 times. In a later analysis, co-occurring TCRs were grouped using DBSCAN, with TCRdist sequence similarity added in when clustering inside HLA-allele-positive subsets. Repertoires with fewer than 30,000 or more than 120,000 public chains were left out of co-occurrence clustering, as were five repertoires with anomalous nucleotide sharing. TCRdb limited this immuneACCESS table to in-frame rearrangements with V and J called. A share of clones is missing; checked studies link under half to unresolved V genes, and the rest is unexplained. V and J calls and clone size are those listed in that table; D and trimming were worked out from the DNA. The sample yields approximately 110,000 clones; around 86% were counted once. Under 2.5% of the sample lies in the top ten.

The paper's findings and limits, for the study overall: When HLA alleles, especially DR and DQ, strongly co-occurred, TCR associations were difficult to assign to individual alleles. A further reported finding was that TCR beta sequences accurately predicted the HLA-A and HLA-B alleles for most subjects in the first cohort. Linkage disequilibrium might explain the correlated functional status among segregating V segments, but an unknown experimental factor could not be excluded. Broadly in line with IMGT annotations, most TCR beta V segments showed up in productive rearrangements about 87% or about 30% of the time in an earlier analysis of roughly 590 of the donors. In a later analysis, the rate of TCR association differed among HLA loci, with DRB1 alleles having the most associated TCRs and HLA-C alleles having the fewest. The presence/absence analyses assumed that sequencing depth was roughly uniform across donors, and that assumption may not be true. At a false discovery rate of 0.05, a later analysis linked 16,951 TCR beta sequences to specific HLA alleles. V-gene and J-gene trimming of TCR beta chains was associated with a missense DCLRE1C variant in a later genetic analysis, and the association was replicated in an independent cohort. CMV serostatus was the only immune exposure information available for the cohort. HLA typing was unavailable for some donors at each locus, so association tests used only the typed subset. The authors suggested that the approach could potentially be generalized to other disease states and immunological phenotypes. A cluster of highly shared sequence variants was judged likely to be a technical artifact of the sequencing pipeline. In both the original and validation cohorts, the classifier was reported to diagnose cytomegalovirus status with high specificity and sensitivity. Because counts were too low, more than 15 rarely observed V segments, including chromosome 9 orphons, were excluded from the earlier analysis of some 590 of the donors. Most CMV-associated TCR beta chains appeared to be HLA-restricted in a later analysis, and the HLA associations seemed to be driven largely by CMV exposure. A later analysis reported that several top co-occurrence clusters appeared linked to parvovirus B19, influenza, CMV and Epstein-Barr virus. According to a later genetic analysis, donors in an Asian-associated ancestry cluster had fewer N-insertions in productive TCRs than the approximately 670-donor mean. Three of the identified cytomegalovirus-associated TCR beta chains were confirmed in vitro to be specific for cytomegalovirus antigens. In a later analysis, HLA-associated TCR beta chains were found to be more clonally expanded and to have lower generation probabilities than equally common non-associated chains. Some IMGT-functional V segments, including TRBV6-2 and TRBV6-3, could not be told apart with the 87-base-pair reads, so those segments were excluded. Most TCR sequences were observed very rarely across donors, whereas some public TCRs were present in many individuals. This cohort had only TCR beta chains sequenced, and the lack of alpha or paired-chain data limited which features could be detected. The study listed 150 to 200 TCR beta chains as associated with cytomegalovirus.

With respect to this clone: Its specific antigen is unknown. Base qualities are missing; no much larger clone stands one base away.

This chain joins TRBV29-1 to TRBJ2-2; 9 bases in the junction line up with TRBD2. Sequenced sample: PBMCs. The TCR sequence derives from a woman under 40 in good health and CMV-seronegative. The DNA is TGCAGCGTGACAAGGACTAGCGACACCGGGGAGCTGTTTTTT. It translates to CSVTRTSDTGELFF.